Described below is a single T cell receptor beta chain sequence and its context. Clones were read by immunoSEQ multiplex PCR, and TCRdb kept only the in-frame ones, dropping some. This table has approximately 150,000 clones, 95% to 96% appearing once. The data are from a study of control samples from healthy donors and cancer patients. This CDR3 contains 18 residues. V was clipped by 4 bases and J by 0 bases; unmatched bases: 14. CDR1 is LGHDT, CDR2 YNNKEL, per germline (reference sequence). The chain links TRBV3-1 (or the pseudogene TRBV3-2) to TRBJ1-1; 7 bases map to TRBD1. Material: blood. This receptor was taken from a woman in her 30s in good health. The CDR3 bases are TGTGCCAGCAGCCCCCAGGGGGGGGCGGGGAGTCTGAACACTGAAGCTTTCTTT. The encoded protein is CASSPQGGAGSLNTEAFF.